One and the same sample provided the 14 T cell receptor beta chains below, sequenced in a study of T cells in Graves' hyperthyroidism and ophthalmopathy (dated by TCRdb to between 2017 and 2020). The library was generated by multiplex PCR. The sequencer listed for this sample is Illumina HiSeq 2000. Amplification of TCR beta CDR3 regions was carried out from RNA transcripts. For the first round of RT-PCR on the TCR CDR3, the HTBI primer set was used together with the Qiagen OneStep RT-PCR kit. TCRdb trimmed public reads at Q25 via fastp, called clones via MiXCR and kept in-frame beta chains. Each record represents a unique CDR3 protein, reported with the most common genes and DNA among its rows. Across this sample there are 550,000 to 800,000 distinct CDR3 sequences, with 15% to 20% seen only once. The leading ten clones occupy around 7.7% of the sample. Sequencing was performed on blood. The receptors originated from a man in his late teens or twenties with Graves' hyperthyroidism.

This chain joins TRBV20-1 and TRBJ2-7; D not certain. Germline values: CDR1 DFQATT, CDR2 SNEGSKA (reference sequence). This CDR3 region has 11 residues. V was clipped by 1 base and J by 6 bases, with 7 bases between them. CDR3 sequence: CSARVVSEQYF. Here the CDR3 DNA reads TGCAGTGCTAGAGTGGTCTCCGAGCAGTACTTC.

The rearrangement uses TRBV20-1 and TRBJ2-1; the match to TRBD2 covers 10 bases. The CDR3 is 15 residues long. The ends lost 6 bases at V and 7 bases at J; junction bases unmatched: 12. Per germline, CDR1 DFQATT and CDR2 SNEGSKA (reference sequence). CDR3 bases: TGCAGTGCCCAGCCCCATGGTAGCGGGAGGAATGAGCAGTTCTTC. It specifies CSAQPHGSGRNEQFF.

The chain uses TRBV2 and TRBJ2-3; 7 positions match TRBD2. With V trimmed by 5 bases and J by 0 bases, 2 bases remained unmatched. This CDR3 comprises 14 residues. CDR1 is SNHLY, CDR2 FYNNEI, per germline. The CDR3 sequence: CASSREGSTDTQYF. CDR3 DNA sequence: TGTGCCAGCAGTAGGGAGGGGAGCACAGATACGCAGTATTTT.

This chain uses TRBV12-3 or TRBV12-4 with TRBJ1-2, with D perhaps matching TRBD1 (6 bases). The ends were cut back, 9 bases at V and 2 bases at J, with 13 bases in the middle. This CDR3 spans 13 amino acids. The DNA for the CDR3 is TGTGCCAGTCGAGCGGGGGGCAACTATGGCTACACCTTC. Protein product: CASRAGGNYGYTF.

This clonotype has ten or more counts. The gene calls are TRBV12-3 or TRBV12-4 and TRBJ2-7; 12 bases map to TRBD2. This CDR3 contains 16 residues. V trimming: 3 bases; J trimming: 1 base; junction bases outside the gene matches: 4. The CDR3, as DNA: TGTGCCAGCAGTTTGACTAGCGGGAGTCAATCCTACGAGCAGTACTTC. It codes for CASSLTSGSQSYEQYF.

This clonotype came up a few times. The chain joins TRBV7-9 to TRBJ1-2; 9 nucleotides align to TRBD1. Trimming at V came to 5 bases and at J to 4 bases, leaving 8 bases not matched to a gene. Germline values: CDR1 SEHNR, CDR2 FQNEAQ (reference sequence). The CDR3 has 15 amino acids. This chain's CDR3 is CASSRQGGLFYGYTF. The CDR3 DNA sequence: TGTGCCAGCAGCCGACAGGGGGGACTATTCTATGGCTACACCTTC.

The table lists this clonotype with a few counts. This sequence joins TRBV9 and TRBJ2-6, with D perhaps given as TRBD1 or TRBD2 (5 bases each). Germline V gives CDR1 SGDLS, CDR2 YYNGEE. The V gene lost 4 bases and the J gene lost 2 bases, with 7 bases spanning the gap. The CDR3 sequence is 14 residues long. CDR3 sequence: CASSRDPGANVLTF. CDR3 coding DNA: TGTGCCAGCAGCAGGGACCCTGGGGCCAACGTCCTGACTTTC.

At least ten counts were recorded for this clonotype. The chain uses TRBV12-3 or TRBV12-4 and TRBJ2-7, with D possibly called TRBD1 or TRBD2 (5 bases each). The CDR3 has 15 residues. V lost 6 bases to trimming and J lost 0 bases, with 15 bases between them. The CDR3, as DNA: TGTGCCAGCAGCATTCTCTGGGGGAGCTCCTACGAGCAGTACTTC. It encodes CASSILWGSSYEQYF.

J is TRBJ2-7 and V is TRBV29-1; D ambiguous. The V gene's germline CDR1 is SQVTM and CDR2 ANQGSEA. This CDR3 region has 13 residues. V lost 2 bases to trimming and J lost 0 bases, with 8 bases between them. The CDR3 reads CSVESSSSYEQYF. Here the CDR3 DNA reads TGCAGCGTTGAATCGTCGAGCTCCTACGAGCAGTACTTC.

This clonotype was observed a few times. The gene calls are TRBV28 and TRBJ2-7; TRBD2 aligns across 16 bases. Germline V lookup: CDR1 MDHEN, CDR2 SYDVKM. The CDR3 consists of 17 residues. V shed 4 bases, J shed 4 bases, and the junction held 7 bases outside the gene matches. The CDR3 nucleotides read TGTGCCAGCAGTTCGGGACTAGCGGGAGGGCCCGTTTACGAGCAGTACTTC. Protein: CASSSGLAGGPVYEQYF.

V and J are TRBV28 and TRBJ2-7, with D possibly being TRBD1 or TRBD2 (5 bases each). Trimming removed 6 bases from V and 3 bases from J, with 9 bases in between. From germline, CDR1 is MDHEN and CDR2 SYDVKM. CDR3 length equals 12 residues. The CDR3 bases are TGTGCCAGCAGAGAGGGGTTCTACGAGCAGTACTTC. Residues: CASREGFYEQYF.

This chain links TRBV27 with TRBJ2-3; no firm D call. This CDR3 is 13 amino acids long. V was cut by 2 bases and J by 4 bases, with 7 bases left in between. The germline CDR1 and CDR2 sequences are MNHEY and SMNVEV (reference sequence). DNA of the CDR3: TGTGCCAGCAGTTTACGTCTCGCAGATACGCAGTATTTT. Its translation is CASSLRLADTQYF.

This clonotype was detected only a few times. DNA of the CDR3: TGTGCCAGCAGCCAACAAACGGGTCAGGGGGCTTCGGAGACCCAGTACTTC. This gives the protein CASSQQTGQGASETQYF. The V gene is TRBV3-2, the J gene TRBJ2-5; whether TRBD1, the table's D call, matches the DNA was not checked. TRBV3-2 is termed a pseudogene. This CDR3 region has 17 residues.

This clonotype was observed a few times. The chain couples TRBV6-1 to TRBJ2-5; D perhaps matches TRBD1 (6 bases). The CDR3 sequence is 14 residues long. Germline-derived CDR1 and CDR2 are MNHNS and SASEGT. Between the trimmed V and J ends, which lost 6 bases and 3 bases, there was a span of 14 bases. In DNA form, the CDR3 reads TGTGCCAGCAGAGTCATAAACAGGGAAGAGACCCAGTACTTC. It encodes CASRVINREETQYF.